What follows describes a single TCR beta chain. Germline V gives CDR1 MNHEY, CDR2 SVGAGI. The CDR3 totals 15 residues. V gave up 4 bases and J gave up 1 base, with 12 bases separating them. The data are from a study of T-cell memory formation after mild COVID-19. TCRdb independently ran MiXCR on the 5' RACE reads; one entry per CDR3 protein. The data show about 270,000 distinct CDR3 sequences, roughly a sixth seen once. The receptor was derived from a man younger than 35 who had mild COVID-19 (a few samples of this study predate the infection). Cell type and time point are not known. The sample comprised PBMCs or a T cell subset sorted from them (not recorded which). This chain links TRBV6-5 with TRBJ2-3, with D possibly being TRBD1 (5 bases). Here the CDR3 DNA reads TGTGCCAGCAGTTTGACAGAGACGGGCACAGATACGCAGTATTTT. Its translation is CASSLTETGTDTQYF.